The next 16 T cell receptor beta chains were all read from a single sample in a study of blood T cells in healthy people across ages. Alongside a J-beta primer mix, a sample-barcoded 5' primer served in a second PCR lasting about 7 to 12 cycles. TCRdb re-derived calls from the 5' RACE reads in MiXCR, one entry per CDR3 protein. The profile shows about 800,000 distinct CDR3 sequences, more than 45% of them singletons. Material for sequencing was blood. The receptors here all came from a man aged 25 to 40 in good health.

This chain joins TRBV18 and TRBJ2-4, with 9 bases that match TRBD1. The CDR3 runs to 14 residues. The V and J ends lost 6 bases and 5 bases, in that order; junction bases with no gene match: 5. Germline lookup yields CDR1 KGHSH and CDR2 LQKENI. The CDR3 loop reads CASSQTGGENIQYF. As DNA, the CDR3 is TGTGCCAGCTCGCAGACAGGGGGAGAAAACATTCAGTACTTC.

Only a few counts were recorded for this clonotype. The chain couples TRBV7-2 to TRBJ2-1, with D tentatively TRBD2 (6 bases). Per germline, CDR1 SGHTA and CDR2 FQGNSA. V shed 0 bases and J shed 4 bases, with 10 bases lying between them. The CDR3 has 15 amino acids. The CDR3 bases are TGTGCCAGCAGCTTAGCCGGACTAAATTACAATGAGCAGTTCTTC. This translates into CASSLAGLNYNEQFF.

CDR3 sequence reads: CASSSRTLPGQGRGYEQYF. CDR3 bases: TGTGCCAGCAGCTCCCGAACCCTGCCGGGACAGGGGAGAGGATACGAGCAGTACTTC. The chain uses TRBV7-2 and TRBJ2-7; TRBD1 aligns across 10 bases. Losses at the gene ends were 4 bases for V and 4 bases for J; bases not matched to a gene: 19. The CDR3 contains 19 residues. From germline, CDR1 is SGHTA and CDR2 FQGNSA.

This rearrangement joins TRBV25-1 to TRBJ1-3; the D gene is possibly TRBD1 (5 bases). Trimming stripped 3 bases from V and 2 bases from J, with 11 bases between. The CDR3 totals 15 residues. Per germline, CDR1 MGHDK and CDR2 SYGVNS. The CDR3 sequence: CASSDPMGPGNTIYF. CDR3 sequence (DNA): TGTGCCAGCAGTGACCCAATGGGACCTGGAAACACCATATATTTT.

The chain's CDR3 is CSAMSGWDTQYF. The CDR3 coding sequence is TGCAGTGCCATGAGTGGGTGGGATACGCAGTATTTT. This chain joins TRBV20-1 and TRBJ2-3; no reliable D call. This CDR3 region has 12 residues. Germline loops: CDR1 DFQATT, CDR2 SNEGSKA (reference sequence). With 6 bases removed from V and 6 bases from J, the gap between germline ends came to 13 bases.

V gene TRBV7-3 combines with J gene TRBJ2-1; 7 positions agree with TRBD2. This CDR3 is built from 15 residues. The germline V gene encodes CDR1 SGHTA and CDR2 FQGTGA. The V and J ends lost 3 bases and 1 base, in that order; junction bases with no gene match: 3. The CDR3 coding sequence is TGTGCCAGCAGCTTCGCGGGGGAATCCTACAATGAGCAGTTCTTC. Its protein product is CASSFAGESYNEQFF. Full variable domain (missing parts from reference TRBV7-3 and TRBJ2-1): GAGVSQTPSNKVTEKGKYVELRCDPISGHTALYWYRQSLGQGPEFLIYFQGTGAADDSGLPNDRFFAVRPEGSVSTLKIQRTERGDSAVYLCASSFAGESYNEQFFGPGTRLTVL.

The chain combines TRBV5-1 with TRBJ2-7; D call uncertain. This CDR3 has 13 amino acids. Deletions cut 2 bases from V and 2 bases from J, with 8 bases between. CDR1 is SGHRS and CDR2 is YFSETQ in the germline V gene. In DNA form, the CDR3 reads TGCGCCAGCAGCTTCCCGGGTACCTACGAGCAGTACTTC. It is translated as CASSFPGTYEQYF.

The genes are TRBV5-1 and TRBJ1-6; a possible D gene is TRBD1 (6 bases). The V gene lost 4 bases and the J gene lost 5 bases, with 10 bases spanning the gap. Germline CDR1 SGHRS, CDR2 YFSETQ. There are 14 residues in the CDR3. CDR3 protein: CASSPRTDNSPLHF. The CDR3 DNA is TGCGCCAGCAGCCCAAGGACAGATAATTCACCCCTCCACTTT.

J is TRBJ2-5 and V is TRBV11-2; D unclear. V was trimmed by 8 bases and J by 5 bases, leaving 18 bases between them. Germline loops: CDR1 SGHAT, CDR2 FQNNGV. The length of the CDR3 is 14 residues. CDR3 DNA: TGTGCCAGCGGCTCAGACGGCCAGGCGGAGACCCAGTACTTC. Protein product: CASGSDGQAETQYF. The variable domain in full, completed from reference TRBV11-2 and TRBJ2-5, reads EAGVAQSPRYKIIEKRQSVAFWCNPISGHATLYWYQQILGQGPKLLIQFQNNGVVDDSQLPKDRFSAERLKGVDSTLKIQPAKLEDSAVYLCASGSDGQAETQYFGPGTRLLVL.

The V call is TRBV11-2, the J call TRBJ2-1; 10 bases are shared with TRBD2. J lost 8 bases, V lost 4 bases, and 5 bases had no gene match. Germline V lookup: CDR1 SGHAT, CDR2 FQNNGV. CDR3 length equals 14 residues. In nucleotides, the CDR3 is TGTGCCAGCAGCTATAGCGGGGGGCGGGATGAGCAGTTCTTC. It codes for CASSYSGGRDEQFF. The whole variable domain, remainder taken from reference TRBV11-2 and TRBJ2-1, is EAGVAQSPRYKIIEKRQSVAFWCNPISGHATLYWYQQILGQGPKLLIQFQNNGVVDDSQLPKDRFSAERLKGVDSTLKIQPAKLEDSAVYLCASSYSGGRDEQFFGPGTRLTVL.

The V call is TRBV7-9, the J call TRBJ1-1; D might be TRBD1 (6 bases). This CDR3 region has 13 residues. Trimming stripped 3 bases from V and 5 bases from J, with 10 bases between. CDR1 is SEHNR, CDR2 FQNEAQ, per germline (reference sequence). The CDR3 loop reads CASSLGARTEAFF. As DNA, the CDR3 is TGTGCCAGCAGCTTGGGGGCGCGAACTGAAGCTTTCTTT.

This chain connects TRBV20-1 to TRBJ1-6, with D possibly matching TRBD1 (5 bases). The CDR3 runs 13 residues. Germline CDR1 and CDR2: DFQATT and SNEGSKA (reference sequence). Trimming stripped 7 bases from V and 4 bases from J, with 11 bases between. CDR3 in amino acids: CSGTTDYNSPLHF. CDR3 coding DNA: TGCAGTGGGACGACAGATTATAATTCACCCCTCCACTTT.

This clonotype was counted many times. This rearrangement joins TRBV20-1 to TRBJ1-4; TRBD1 agrees at 9 bases. The CDR3 length is 13 residues. Germline V CDR1 and CDR2: DFQATT, SNEGSKA (reference sequence). Trimming took 4 bases from V and 4 from J; bases not matched to a gene: 1. The CDR3 nucleotides are TGCAGTGCTACGACAGGGGGTAATGAAAAACTGTTTTTT. Amino acid sequence: CSATTGGNEKLFF.

This clonotype was seen only a few times. V usage is TRBV20-1 and J usage is TRBJ2-1; 7 bases align to TRBD1. This CDR3 comprises 18 residues. The germline V gene has CDR1 DFQATT and CDR2 SNEGSKA (reference sequence). Trimming removed 1 base from V and 1 base from J; junction bases left unmatched: 13. CDR3 nucleotides: TGCAGTGCTAGAGTTACGGGACAGACCTTTCCTTCCTACAATGAGCAGTTCTTC. This encodes CSARVTGQTFPSYNEQFF.

The chain employs TRBV7-3 and TRBJ2-2; no clear D gene. The V end lost 8 bases, the J end lost 7 bases, and 14 bases lay between the germline ends. The CDR3 sequence is 13 residues long. Germline CDR1 SGHTA, CDR2 FQGTGA. The CDR3, as DNA: TGTGCCAGCTCGGCTGGGCTACGCGGGGAGCTGTTTTTT. Its translation: CASSAGLRGELFF.

A few counts support this clonotype. The chain links TRBV12-3 or TRBV12-4 to TRBJ1-2; unclear D gene. The V end was cut by 3 bases, the J end by 1 base, with 9 bases between. The CDR3 has 14 residues. CDR3 sequence (DNA): TGTGCCAGCAGTTTTAGGAGGGTTAACTATGGCTACACCTTC. Its translation: CASSFRRVNYGYTF.